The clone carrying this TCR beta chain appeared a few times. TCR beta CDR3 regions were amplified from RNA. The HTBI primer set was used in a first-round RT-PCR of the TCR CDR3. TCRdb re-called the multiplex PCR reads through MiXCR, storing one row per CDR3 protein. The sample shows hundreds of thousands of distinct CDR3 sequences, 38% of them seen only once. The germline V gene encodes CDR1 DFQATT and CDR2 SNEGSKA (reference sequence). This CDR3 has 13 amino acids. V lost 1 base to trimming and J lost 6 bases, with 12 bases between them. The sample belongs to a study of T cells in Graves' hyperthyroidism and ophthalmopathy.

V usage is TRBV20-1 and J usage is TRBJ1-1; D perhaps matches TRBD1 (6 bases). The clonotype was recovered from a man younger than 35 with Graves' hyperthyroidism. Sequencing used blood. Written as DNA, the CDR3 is TGCAGTGCTAGAGCAGACAGGACGCCTGAAGCTTTCTTT. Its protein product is CSARADRTPEAFF.